One sample yielded the 28 T cell receptor beta chains listed below, sequenced in a study of blood T cell repertoires in COVID-19. Some clones are missing from TCRdb's copy, which holds only in-frame ones; the method was immunoSEQ multiplex PCR. The repertoire consists of 150,000 to 200,000 clones, with roughly four fifths occurring once and the leading ten covering around 10%. The sample taken for sequencing was peripheral blood. These receptors were taken from a man in his fifties or sixties with active or convalescent COVID-19.

V is TRBV9 and J is TRBJ2-3, with 7 positions matching TRBD2. Germline V gene sequence: CDR1 SGDLS, CDR2 YYNGEE. The CDR3 extends over 14 amino acids. Trimming removed 6 bases from V and 3 bases from J; junction bases left unmatched: 7. CDR3 region: CASNLGRATDTQYF. The CDR3 region has the DNA TGTGCCAGCAACCTAGGGAGGGCAACAGATACGCAGTATTTT. The variable domain in full, with the rest retrieved from reference TRBV9 and TRBJ2-3, is DSGVTQTPKHLITATGQRVTLRCSPRSGDLSVYWYQQSLDQGLQFLIQYYNGEERAKGNILERFSAQQFPDLHSELNLSSLELGDSALYFCASNLGRATDTQYFGPGTRLTVL.

This chain uses TRBV2 with TRBJ1-5; 7 nucleotides align to TRBD1. V was clipped by 1 base and J by 4 bases; unmatched bases: 4. The CDR3 spans 15 residues. Germline CDR1 reads SNHLY; CDR2 reads FYNNEI. CDR3 nucleotide sequence: TGTGCCAGCAGTGAAGGGCAACAGGGGAATCAGCCCCAGCATTTT. Translating gives CASSEGQQGNQPQHF. Together with reference TRBV2 and TRBJ1-5, the CDR3 gives the full variable domain: EPEVTQTPSHQVTQMGQEVILRCVPISNHLYFYWYRQILGQKVEFLVSFYNNEISEKSEIFDDQFSVERPDGSNFTLKIRSTKLEDSAMYFCASSEGQQGNQPQHFGDGTRLSIL.

The chain couples TRBV3-1 (or the pseudogene TRBV3-2) to TRBJ1-1; no reliable D call. The length of the CDR3 is 16 residues. The germline gives CDR1 LGHDT, CDR2 YNNKEL (reference sequence). V lost 4 bases to trimming and J lost 4 bases, with 19 bases between them. CDR3: CASSPSGGVHITEAFF. Here the CDR3 DNA reads TGTGCCAGCAGCCCCAGCGGTGGGGTCCATATCACTGAAGCTTTCTTT.

The chain recombines TRBV29-1 with TRBJ2-5, with D possibly TRBD1 on 6 matching bases. The CDR3 is 13 residues long. Germline CDR1 and CDR2: SQVTM and ANQGSEA. V was trimmed by 2 bases and J by 2 bases, leaving 9 bases between them. In nucleotides, the CDR3 is TGCAGCGTTGAAAGCCAGGGGCAAGAGACCCAGTACTTC. It yields the protein CSVESQGQETQYF.

This clone has only one observation. This chain connects TRBV3-1 (or the pseudogene TRBV3-2) to TRBJ1-1; D is uncertain. Germline V gives CDR1 LGHDT, CDR2 YNNKEL (reference sequence). The CDR3 spans 14 residues. Trimming cost V 5 bases and J 1 base, with 11 bases left between them. As DNA, the CDR3 is TGTGCCAGCAGCGATGCGGGCCCGAACACTGAAGCTTTCTTT. This codes for CASSDAGPNTEAFF.

The rearrangement joins TRBV14 to TRBJ2-5; perhaps TRBD2 as D (6 bases). The CDR3 is 14 residues long. The germline CDR1 and CDR2 sequences are SGHDN and FVKESK. Trimming took off 3 bases at V and 4 bases at J, with 12 bases between the two ends. The CDR3: CASSHPQGGETQYF. In nucleotides, the CDR3 is TGTGCCAGCAGCCACCCCCAGGGAGGAGAGACCCAGTACTTC.

The chain links TRBV6-4 to TRBJ1-5; D not resolved. This CDR3 has 14 amino acids. V lost 2 bases to trimming and J lost 2 bases, with 7 bases between them. From germline, CDR1 is MRHNA and CDR2 SNTAGT. This chain's CDR3 is CASSDTGGNQPQHF. The CDR3 DNA sequence: TGTGCCAGCAGTGACACGGGTGGCAATCAGCCCCAGCATTTT.

In this sample, this clone turned up a few times. J is TRBJ1-6 and V is TRBV11-2, with a possible D match to TRBD1 (5 bases). Germline loops: CDR1 SGHAT, CDR2 FQNNGV. The CDR3 extends over 18 amino acids. V was cut by 2 bases and J by 0 bases, with 14 bases left in between. The CDR3 here is CASSLRQGGSSYNSPLHF. As DNA, the CDR3 is TGTGCCAGCAGCTTACGGCAGGGAGGAAGCTCCTATAATTCACCCCTCCACTTT. The full variable domain, in which reference TRBV11-2 and TRBJ1-6 provide the parts outside the CDR3, is EAGVAQSPRYKIIEKRQSVAFWCNPISGHATLYWYQQILGQGPKLLIQFQNNGVVDDSQLPKDRFSAERLKGVDSTLKIQPAKLEDSAVYLCASSLRQGGSSYNSPLHFGNGTRLTVT.

The CDR3 loop is CASNGALNEQFF. The CDR3 nucleotides read TGTGCCAGCAATGGGGCTCTCAATGAGCAGTTCTTC. This chain connects TRBV12-3 or TRBV12-4 to TRBJ2-1; D perhaps matches TRBD1 (5 bases). The V end was cut by 7 bases, the J end by 6 bases, with 10 bases between. The CDR3 is 12 residues long.

The J gene is TRBJ1-1, the V gene TRBV5-1; TRBD1 agrees at 8 bases. V lost 0 bases and J lost 4; bases outside the gene matches: 14. Germline loops: CDR1 SGHRS, CDR2 YFSETQ. This CDR3 contains 18 residues. The CDR3 DNA sequence: TGCGCCAGCAGCTTGGGTGGGCAGGGGGCGCAAATTGGCACTGAAGCTTTCTTT. Its protein is CASSLGGQGAQIGTEAFF.

This rearrangement joins TRBV18 to TRBJ1-1, with D maybe TRBD1 (6 bases). The germline V gene encodes CDR1 KGHSH and CDR2 LQKENI. Trimming cost V 2 bases and J 3 bases, with 7 bases left between them. The CDR3 runs to 13 residues. The CDR3: CASSPGGDTEAFF. The CDR3 bases are TGTGCCAGCTCACCAGGGGGCGACACTGAAGCTTTCTTT. The whole variable domain, remainder taken from reference TRBV18 and TRBJ1-1, is NAGVMQNPRHLVRRRGQEARLRCSPMKGHSHVYWYRQLPEEGLKFMVYLQKENIIDESGMPKERFSAEFPKEGPSILRIQQVVRGDSAAYFCASSPGGDTEAFFGQGTRLTVV.

The gene calls are TRBV6-1 and TRBJ2-7; possibly TRBD1 for D (6 bases). Germline values: CDR1 MNHNS, CDR2 SASEGT. The CDR3 totals 15 residues. V dropped 1 base and J dropped 0 bases, with 10 bases sitting between them. Here the CDR3 reads CASSEGVGGSYEQYF. CDR3 coding DNA: TGTGCCAGCAGTGAAGGTGTAGGGGGCTCCTACGAGCAGTACTTC.

The chain combines TRBV4-2 with TRBJ2-2, with a tentative D call TRBD2 (6 bases). This CDR3 spans 14 amino acids. Trimming took 0 bases from V and 8 from J, leaving 10 bases between them. Germline CDR1 LGHNA, CDR2 YNFKEQ. CDR3 sequence reads: CASSQERDQGELFF. Here the CDR3 DNA reads TGTGCCAGCAGCCAAGAGCGGGATCAGGGGGAGCTGTTTTTT.

This sequence joins TRBV6-5 and TRBJ2-5, with 8 bases aligning to TRBD2. V shed 8 bases, J shed 5 bases, and the junction held 10 bases outside the gene matches. Looked up from germline, CDR1 is MNHEY and CDR2 is SVGAGI. This CDR3 is built from 14 residues. CDR3 nucleotides: TGTGCCAGCGAGGCGGGAGGTAGCGTGGAGACCCAGTACTTC. It encodes CASEAGGSVETQYF.

The V gene is TRBV27, the J gene TRBJ2-1, with a possible D match to TRBD2 (6 bases). The CDR3 totals 16 residues. Trimming took 2 bases from V and 2 from J, leaving 13 bases between them. Germline loops: CDR1 MNHEY, CDR2 SMNVEV (reference sequence). In DNA form, the CDR3 reads TGTGCCAGCAGTTTAGGGACTTTCGGCCCCTACAATGAGCAGTTCTTC. Its protein is CASSLGTFGPYNEQFF.

Here the CDR3 reads CASSQVSDSPLHF. The CDR3 DNA is TGTGCCAGCAGCCAAGTTTCTGATTCACCCCTCCACTTT. The chain uses TRBV14 and TRBJ1-6; no clear D. The CDR3 extends over 13 amino acids. Germline CDR1 and CDR2: SGHDN and FVKESK. Trimming pared 1 base from V and 8 bases from J, leaving 6 bases between.

The rearrangement joins TRBV9 to TRBJ2-5; D possibly corresponds to TRBD1 (5 bases). The germline V gene encodes CDR1 SGDLS and CDR2 YYNGEE. The germline V and J ends were trimmed by 5 bases and 0 bases, with 11 bases remaining between them. This CDR3 is built from 14 residues. The chain's CDR3 is CASSDPRDQETQYF. In DNA form, the CDR3 reads TGTGCCAGCAGTGATCCCAGGGACCAAGAGACCCAGTACTTC.

The chain couples TRBV11-3 to TRBJ2-2; weak D call: TRBD2 (6 bases). This CDR3 contains 12 residues. Germline CDR1 SGHNT, CDR2 YENEEA. Trimming cost V 5 bases and J 8 bases, with 9 bases left between them. CDR3 nucleotides: TGTGCCAGCAGCCGGGGGATTGGGGAGCTGTTTTTT. Amino acids: CASSRGIGELFF.

The chain is built from TRBV5-1 and TRBJ2-1; 7 bases map to TRBD1. The trim removed 3 bases at V and 4 bases at J, leaving 4 bases unmatched. The CDR3 covers 14 residues. Germline-derived CDR1 and CDR2 are SGHRS and YFSETQ. The CDR3 here is CASSSTGQYNEQFF. The CDR3, as DNA: TGCGCCAGCAGCTCGACGGGACAGTACAATGAGCAGTTCTTC.

This rearrangement joins TRBV4-1 to TRBJ1-3; 11 bases map to TRBD1. Trimming took 4 bases from V and 4 from J; bases not matched to a gene: 9. The germline gives CDR1 MGHRA, CDR2 YSYEKL. The CDR3 is made up of 17 amino acids. The chain's CDR3 is CASSPYTGQGAGNTIYF. Written as DNA, the CDR3 is TGCGCCAGCAGCCCGTATACAGGACAGGGGGCGGGAAACACCATATATTTT.

The chain joins TRBV6-5 to TRBJ2-7, with 9 bases matching TRBD1. This CDR3 has 14 residues. The V gene end was trimmed by 6 bases and the J gene end by 6 bases; junction bases not matched to a gene: 9. From germline, CDR1 is MNHEY and CDR2 SVGAGI. The CDR3 region is CASRGGQGSREQYF. In DNA, the CDR3 is TGTGCCAGCAGAGGGGGACAGGGCTCACGCGAGCAGTACTTC.

A few counts support this clone. The rearrangement uses TRBV27 and TRBJ1-6; D is ambiguous. This CDR3 spans 16 amino acids. The ends were cut back, 6 bases at V and 0 bases at J, with 12 bases in the middle. Germline-derived CDR1 and CDR2 are MNHEY and SMNVEV (reference sequence). The CDR3 region has the DNA TGTGCCAGCAGGAGTACTGAGAGCTCCTATAATTCACCCCTCCACTTT. It translates to CASRSTESSYNSPLHF.

This chain links TRBV4-1 with TRBJ2-5, with D possibly being TRBD1 (5 bases). The CDR3 has 15 residues. V shed 0 bases and J shed 2 bases, with 10 bases lying between them. Per the germline V gene, CDR1 is MGHRA and CDR2 is YSYEKL. Here the CDR3 reads CASSQEVRDQETQYF. DNA for the CDR3: TGCGCCAGCAGCCAAGAGGTCAGGGATCAAGAGACCCAGTACTTC.

This clone was detected only once. The chain couples TRBV3-1 (or the pseudogene TRBV3-2) to TRBJ2-7; TRBD1 matches 7 bases. The CDR3 has 15 residues. In germline, CDR1 is LGHDT, CDR2 YNNKEL (reference sequence). V lost 0 bases to trimming and J lost 5 bases; unmatched junction nucleotides: 7. CDR3 DNA sequence: TGTGCCAGCAGCCAAGACTTTAGACAGGGCCACGAGCAGTACTTC. The encoded protein is CASSQDFRQGHEQYF.

The chain recombines TRBV5-4 with TRBJ2-5, with 8 bases matching TRBD2. The CDR3 consists of 16 residues. Germline CDR1 is SGHNT and CDR2 is YYREEE (reference sequence). V lost 3 bases and J lost 4; bases outside the gene matches: 11. CDR3 coding DNA: TGTGCCAGCAGCTCGCACCAGCGGGGGCCGTTAGAGACCCAGTACTTC. Protein sequence: CASSSHQRGPLETQYF.

This clone was seen a handful of times. CDR3 amino acids: CASSGDGTDTQYF. The CDR3 DNA sequence: TGCGCCAGCAGTGGAGATGGCACAGATACGCAGTATTTT. The chain joins TRBV5-1 to TRBJ2-3; D is unresolved. This CDR3 has 13 amino acids. V lost 5 bases and J lost 1, with 8 bases in between. CDR1 is SGHRS, CDR2 YFSETQ, per germline.

This CDR3 reads CASSGAVSSYNEQFF. Here the CDR3 DNA reads TGCGCCAGCAGCGGAGCGGTGAGCTCCTACAATGAGCAGTTCTTC. The genes are TRBV5-1 and TRBJ2-1; a weak D match, TRBD2 (5 bases). Germline V gene sequence: CDR1 SGHRS, CDR2 YFSETQ. Trimming cost V 4 bases and J 0 bases, with 11 bases left between them. This CDR3 has 15 residues.

CDR3 in DNA: TGTGCCAGCAGCAAAAGTCCCGGAGCGGGGGAGACCCAGTACTTC. This gives the protein CASSKSPGAGETQYF. The rearrangement links TRBV3-1 (or the pseudogene TRBV3-2) to TRBJ2-5, with TRBD2 matching over 7 bases. Looked up from germline, CDR1 is LGHDT and CDR2 is YNNKEL (reference sequence). V trimming: 5 bases; J trimming: 5 bases; junction bases outside the gene matches: 11. The length of the CDR3 is 15 residues.